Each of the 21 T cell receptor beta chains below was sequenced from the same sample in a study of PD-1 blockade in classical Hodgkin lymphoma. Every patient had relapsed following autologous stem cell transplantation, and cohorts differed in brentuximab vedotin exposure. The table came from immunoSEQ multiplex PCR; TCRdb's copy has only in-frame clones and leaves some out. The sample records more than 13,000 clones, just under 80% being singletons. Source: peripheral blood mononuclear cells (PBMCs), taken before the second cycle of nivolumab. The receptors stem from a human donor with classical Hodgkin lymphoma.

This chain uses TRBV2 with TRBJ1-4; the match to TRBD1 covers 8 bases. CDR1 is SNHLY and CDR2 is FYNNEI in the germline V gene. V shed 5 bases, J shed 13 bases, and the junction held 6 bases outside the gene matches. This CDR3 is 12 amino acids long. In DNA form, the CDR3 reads TGTGCCAGCAGTTTCGGACAGGGTAGACTGTTTTTT. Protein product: CASSFGQGRLFF.

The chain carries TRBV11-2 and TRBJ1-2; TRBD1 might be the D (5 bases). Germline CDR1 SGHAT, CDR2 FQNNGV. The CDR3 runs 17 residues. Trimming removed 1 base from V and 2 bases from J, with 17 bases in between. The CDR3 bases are TGTGCCAGCAGCTTAGTTGAATTAGGCGGGGCCAACTATGGCTACACCTTC. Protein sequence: CASSLVELGGANYGYTF.

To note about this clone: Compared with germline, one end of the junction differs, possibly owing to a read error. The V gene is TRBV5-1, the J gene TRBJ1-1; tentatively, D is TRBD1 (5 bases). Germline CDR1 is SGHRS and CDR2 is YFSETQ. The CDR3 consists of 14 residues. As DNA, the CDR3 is TGTGCCAGCAGCTTCCGGGACTGGGGCACTGAAGCTTTCTTT. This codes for CASSFRDWGTEAFF.

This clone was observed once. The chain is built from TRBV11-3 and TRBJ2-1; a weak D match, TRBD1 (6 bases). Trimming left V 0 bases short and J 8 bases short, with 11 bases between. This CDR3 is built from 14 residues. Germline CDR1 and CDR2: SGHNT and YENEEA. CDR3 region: CASSLDGGRDEQFF. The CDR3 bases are TGTGCCAGCAGCTTAGATGGGGGCAGGGATGAGCAGTTCTTC.

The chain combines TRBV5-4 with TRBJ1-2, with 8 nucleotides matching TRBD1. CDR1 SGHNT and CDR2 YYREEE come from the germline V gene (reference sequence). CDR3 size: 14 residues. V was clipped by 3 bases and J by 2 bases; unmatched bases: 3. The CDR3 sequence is CASSYPGGNYGYTF. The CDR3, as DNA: TGTGCCAGCAGCTACCCAGGGGGCAACTATGGCTACACCTTC.

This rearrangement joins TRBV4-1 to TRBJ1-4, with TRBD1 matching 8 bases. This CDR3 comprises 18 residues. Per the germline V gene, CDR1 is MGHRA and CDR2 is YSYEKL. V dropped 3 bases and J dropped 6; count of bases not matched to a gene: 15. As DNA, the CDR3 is TGCGCCAGCAGCCAGATTTACAGGGGGTCGGGGAGCCATGAAAAACTGTTTTTT. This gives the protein CASSQIYRGSGSHEKLFF.

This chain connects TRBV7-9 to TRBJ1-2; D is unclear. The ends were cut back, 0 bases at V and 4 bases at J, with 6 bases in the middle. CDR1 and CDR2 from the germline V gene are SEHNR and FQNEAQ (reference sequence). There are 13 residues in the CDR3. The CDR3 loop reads CASSLAGSYGYTF. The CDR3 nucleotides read TGTGCCAGCAGCTTAGCGGGGAGCTATGGCTACACCTTC.

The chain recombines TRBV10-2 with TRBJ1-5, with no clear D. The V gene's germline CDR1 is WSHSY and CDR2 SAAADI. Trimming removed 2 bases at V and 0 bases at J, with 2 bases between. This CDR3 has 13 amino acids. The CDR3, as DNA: TGCGCCAGCAGTGAGACTAGCAATCAGCCCCAGCATTTT. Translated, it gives CASSETSNQPQHF.

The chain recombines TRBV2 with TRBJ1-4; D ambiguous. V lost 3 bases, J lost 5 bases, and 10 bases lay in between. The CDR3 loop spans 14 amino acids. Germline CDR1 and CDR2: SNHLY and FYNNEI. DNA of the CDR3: TGTGCCAGCAGTGACGGTGGGCGAAATGAAAAACTGTTTTTT. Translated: CASSDGGRNEKLFF.

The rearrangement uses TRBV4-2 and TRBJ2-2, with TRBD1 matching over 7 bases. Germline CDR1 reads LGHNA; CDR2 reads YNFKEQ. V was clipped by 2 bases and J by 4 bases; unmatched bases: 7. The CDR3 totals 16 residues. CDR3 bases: TGTGCCAGCAGCCAACAAAAACAGGGGCCCACCGGGGAGCTGTTTTTT. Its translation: CASSQQKQGPTGELFF.

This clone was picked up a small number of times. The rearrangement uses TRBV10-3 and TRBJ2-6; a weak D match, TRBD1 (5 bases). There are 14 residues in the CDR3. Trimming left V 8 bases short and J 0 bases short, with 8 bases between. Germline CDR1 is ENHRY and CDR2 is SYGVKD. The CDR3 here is CAIGAASGANVLTF. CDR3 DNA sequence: TGTGCCATCGGGGCGGCCTCTGGGGCCAACGTCCTGACTTTC.

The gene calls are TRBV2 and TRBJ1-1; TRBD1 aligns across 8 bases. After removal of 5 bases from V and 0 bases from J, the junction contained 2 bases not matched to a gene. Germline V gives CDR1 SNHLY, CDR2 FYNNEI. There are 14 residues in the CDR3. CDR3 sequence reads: CASSRQGMNTEAFF. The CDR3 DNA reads TGTGCCAGCAGTAGACAGGGGATGAACACTGAAGCTTTCTTT.

In DNA, the CDR3 is TGCGCCAGCAGCTTTCTGGGACAGGGGGCTAACTCTGGAAACACCATATATTTT. Its translation is CASSFLGQGANSGNTIYF. The gene calls are TRBV5-1 and TRBJ1-3; TRBD1 aligns across 12 bases. The CDR3 has 18 amino acids. Trimming at V came to 2 bases and at J to 0 bases, leaving 6 bases not matched to a gene. CDR1 is SGHRS, CDR2 YFSETQ, per germline.

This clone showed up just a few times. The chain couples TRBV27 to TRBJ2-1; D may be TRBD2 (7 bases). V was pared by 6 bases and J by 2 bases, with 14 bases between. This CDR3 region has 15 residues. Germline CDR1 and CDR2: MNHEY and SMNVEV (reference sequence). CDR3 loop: CASRPLGGAYNEQFF. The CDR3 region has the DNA TGTGCCAGCAGACCCCTAGGGGGGGCCTACAATGAGCAGTTCTTC.

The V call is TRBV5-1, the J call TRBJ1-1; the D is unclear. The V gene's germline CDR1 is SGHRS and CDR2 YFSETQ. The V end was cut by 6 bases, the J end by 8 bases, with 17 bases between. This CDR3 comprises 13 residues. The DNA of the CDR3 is TGCGCCAGCAAGAAGGAATTCCGGGAAGAAGCTTTCTTT. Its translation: CASKKEFREEAFF.

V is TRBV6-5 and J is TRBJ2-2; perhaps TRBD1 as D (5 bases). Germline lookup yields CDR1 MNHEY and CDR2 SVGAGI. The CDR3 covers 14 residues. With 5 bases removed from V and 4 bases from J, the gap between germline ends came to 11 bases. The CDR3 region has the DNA TGTGCCAGCAGTGAAACAGGAGTCACCGGGGAGCTGTTTTTT. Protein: CASSETGVTGELFF.

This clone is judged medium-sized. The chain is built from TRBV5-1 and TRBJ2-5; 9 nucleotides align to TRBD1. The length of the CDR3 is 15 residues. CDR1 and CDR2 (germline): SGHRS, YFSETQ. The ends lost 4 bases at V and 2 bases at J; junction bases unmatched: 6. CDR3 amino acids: CASSARDRVQETQYF. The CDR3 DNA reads TGCGCCAGCAGCGCCCGGGACAGGGTGCAAGAGACCCAGTACTTC. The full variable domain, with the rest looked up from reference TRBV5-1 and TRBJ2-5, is KAGVTQTPRYLIKTRGQQVTLSCSPISGHRSVSWYQQTPGQGLQFLFEYFSETQRNKGNFPGRFSGRQFSNSRSEMNVSTLELGDSALYLCASSARDRVQETQYFGPGTRLLVL.

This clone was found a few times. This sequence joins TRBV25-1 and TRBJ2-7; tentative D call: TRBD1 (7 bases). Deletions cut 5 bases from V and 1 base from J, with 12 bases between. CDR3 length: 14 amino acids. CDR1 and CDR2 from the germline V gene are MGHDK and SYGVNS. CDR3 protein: CASSKPGGSYEQYF. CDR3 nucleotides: TGTGCCAGCAGTAAACCAGGGGGGTCCTACGAGCAGTACTTC.

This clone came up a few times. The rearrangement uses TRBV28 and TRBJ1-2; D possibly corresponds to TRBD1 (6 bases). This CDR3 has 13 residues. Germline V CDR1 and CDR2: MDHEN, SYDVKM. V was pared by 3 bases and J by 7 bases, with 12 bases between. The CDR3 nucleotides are TGTGCCAGCAGTTTTCGGGGGGCAGGTGGCTACACCTTC. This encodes CASSFRGAGGYTF.

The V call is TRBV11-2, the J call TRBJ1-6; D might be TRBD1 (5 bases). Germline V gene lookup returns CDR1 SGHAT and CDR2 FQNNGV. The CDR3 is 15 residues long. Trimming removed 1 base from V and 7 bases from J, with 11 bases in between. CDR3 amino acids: CASSLAAGMNSPLHF. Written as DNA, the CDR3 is TGTGCCAGCAGCTTAGCGGCAGGGATGAATTCACCCCTCCACTTT.

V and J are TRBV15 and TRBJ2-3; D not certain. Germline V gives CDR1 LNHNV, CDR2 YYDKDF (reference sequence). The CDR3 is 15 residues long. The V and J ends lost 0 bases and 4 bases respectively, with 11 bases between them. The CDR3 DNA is TGTGCCACCAGCAGAGACCCCTCGGGCCCAGATACGCAGTATTTT. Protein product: CATSRDPSGPDTQYF.